Listed below are T cell receptor beta chains from one sample, sequenced in a study of cytomegalovirus exposure and HLA in healthy donors. Produced via immunoSEQ multiplex PCR; TCRdb's table is partial and in-frame only. The repertoire has 98,000 or so clones, roughly 76% of them found once; the top ten carry about 2%. Material for sequencing was PBMCs. These receptors all come from a man aged 40-49 years in good health and CMV-seronegative. CDR3s include the opening cysteine and the closing phenylalanine or tryptophan. D genes are given only for firm matches. The size entry is marked missing in some rows and otherwise reads once, few, many or a size class.

clone size: few; D gene: TRBD1; V gene: TRBV7-2; J gene: TRBJ1-5; CDR3 DNA: TGTGCCAGCAGCCCCCGACAGGGGGATCAGCCCCAGCATTTT; CDR3 protein: CASSPRQGDQPQHF
clone size: -; D gene: TRBD2; V gene: TRBV19; J gene: TRBJ2-5; CDR3 DNA: TGTGCCAGTACGAGCGGGGGCTTCCAAGAGACCCAGTACTTC; CDR3 protein: CASTSGGFQETQYF
clone size: few; D gene: TRBD2; V gene: TRBV7-9; J gene: TRBJ2-2; CDR3 DNA: TGTTCCAGCATCATGATTGCGGGAGGGCCAAGTGGGGAGCTGTTTTTT; CDR3 protein: CSSIMIAGGPSGELFF
clone size: -; D gene: -; V gene: TRBV7-9; J gene: TRBJ1-1; CDR3 DNA: TGTGCCAGCAGCCGACAGAACATGAACACTGAAGCTTTCTTT; CDR3 protein: CASSRQNMNTEAFF
clone size: -; D gene: TRBD1; V gene: TRBV5-1; J gene: TRBJ1-1; CDR3 DNA: TGCGCCAGCAGCTTGGCCTGGACAGGGGACATGAACACTGAAGCTTTCTTT; CDR3 protein: CASSLAWTGDMNTEAFF
clone size: once; D gene: -; V gene: TRBV5-8; J gene: TRBJ1-6; CDR3 DNA: TGTGCCAGCAGCTTGCGGTTGTCGTCGAATTCACCCCTCCACTTT; CDR3 protein: CASSLRLSSNSPLHF
clone size: few; D gene: -; V gene: TRBV5-1; J gene: TRBJ1-1; CDR3 DNA: TGCGCCAGCAGCTTATGGGGGCAGAACACTGAAGCTTTCTTT; CDR3 protein: CASSLWGQNTEAFF
clone size: -; D gene: TRBD2; V gene: TRBV28; J gene: TRBJ2-7; CDR3 DNA: TGTGCCAGCAGTCCACCGGGACTAGTTGCCTACGAGCAGTACTTC; CDR3 protein: CASSPPGLVAYEQYF
clone size: -; D gene: -; V gene: TRBV6-5; J gene: TRBJ2-1; CDR3 DNA: TGTGCCAGCAGCCCCGGGACTGGAAACAATGAGCAGTTCTTC; CDR3 protein: CASSPGTGNNEQFF
clone size: -; D gene: TRBD1; V gene: TRBV5-4; J gene: TRBJ1-3; CDR3 DNA: TGTGCCAGCAGCTTGTCAGGGGGTCTGTCTGGAAACACCATATATTTT; CDR3 protein: CASSLSGGLSGNTIYF